A single sample is the source of the 30 T cell receptor beta chains below, sequenced in a study of cytomegalovirus exposure and HLA in healthy donors. The method was immunoSEQ multiplex PCR; TCRdb's version includes in-frame clones alone and lacks a portion of them. The sample shows around 150,000 clones, more than 80% of them seen only once. The specimen sequenced was PBMCs. The source of these receptors is a woman between 18 and 30 years old in good health and CMV-seropositive.

This chain joins TRBV5-1 and TRBJ2-3, with 10 bases matching TRBD1. Germline V gives CDR1 SGHRS, CDR2 YFSETQ. The length of the CDR3 is 15 residues. J gave up 7 bases and V 0 bases, and 5 bases lay outside the gene matches. CDR3 protein: CASSLAGTGANTQYF. The CDR3 bases are TGCGCCAGCAGCTTGGCCGGGACAGGGGCAAATACGCAGTATTTT.

J is TRBJ1-1 and V is TRBV30; the D gene is possibly TRBD1 (6 bases). With 2 bases removed from V and 4 bases from J, the gap between germline ends came to 23 bases. Germline V gene lookup returns CDR1 GTSNPN and CDR2 SVGIG (reference sequence). The CDR3 is 17 amino acids. The DNA for the CDR3 is TGTGCCTGGAGTTTCTATCCCCGAGGGGGAATGGGCACTGAAGCTTTCTTT. Residues: CAWSFYPRGGMGTEAFF.

The rearrangement uses TRBV10-3 and TRBJ2-5; 7 bases fit TRBD2. CDR1 and CDR2 from the germline V gene are ENHRY and SYGVKD. This CDR3 spans 19 amino acids. Germline trimming cut 0 bases from V and 1 base from J; bases unmatched to any gene: 14. The DNA of the CDR3 is TGTGCCATCAGTGAGTCGAAAGATCTGGGGGGGAGTGTCCAAGAGACCCAGTACTTC. Translated, it gives CAISESKDLGGSVQETQYF.

The V call is TRBV11-3, the J call TRBJ2-1; D not resolved. Deletions cut 5 bases from V and 3 bases from J, with 8 bases between. Germline CDR1 is SGHNT and CDR2 is YENEEA. This CDR3 is 13 amino acids long. DNA for the CDR3: TGTGCCAGCAGCGCTGACAACTACAATGAGCAGTTCTTC. This sequence encodes CASSADNYNEQFF. The full variable domain, completed using reference TRBV11-3 and TRBJ2-1, is EAGVVQSPRYKIIEKKQPVAFWCNPISGHNTLYWYLQNLGQGPELLIRYENEEAVDDSQLPKDRFSAERLKGVDSTLKIQPAELGDSAVYLCASSADNYNEQFFGPGTRLTVL.

The V call is TRBV2, the J call TRBJ1-4; 8 bases match TRBD1. CDR1 and CDR2 from the germline V gene are SNHLY and FYNNEI. The CDR3 covers 15 residues. V lost 8 bases to trimming and J lost 8 bases; unmatched junction nucleotides: 13. CDR3 nucleotide sequence: TGTGCCAGCTCGCGACAGGGGTTGCCTGGAGAAAAACTGTTTTTT. This encodes CASSRQGLPGEKLFF.

The chain uses TRBV19 and TRBJ2-1; TRBD2 aligns across 12 bases. Trimming took 7 bases from V and 2 from J; bases not matched to a gene: 3. The CDR3 is 15 residues long. Germline CDR1 reads LNHDA; CDR2 reads SQIVND (reference sequence). This CDR3 reads CASTRLAGAYNEQFF. CDR3 bases: TGTGCCAGTACCAGACTAGCGGGGGCCTACAATGAGCAGTTCTTC.

This clone has just a few counts. The chain links TRBV20-1 to TRBJ2-7; no reliable D call. The germline V gene encodes CDR1 DFQATT and CDR2 SNEGSKA (reference sequence). The CDR3 totals 11 residues. V lost 0 bases to trimming and J lost 4 bases, with 4 bases between them. CDR3 residues: CSARDPYEQYF. CDR3 coding DNA: TGCAGTGCTAGAGACCCATACGAGCAGTACTTC.

The chain combines TRBV2 with TRBJ1-4; 7 bases fit TRBD1. Germline V gene data show CDR1 as SNHLY and CDR2 as FYNNEI. Losses at the gene ends were 6 bases for V and 0 bases for J; bases not matched to a gene: 7. The CDR3 has 16 amino acids. The CDR3 DNA reads TGTGCCAGCAGGGCCCGACAGGGATCAACTAATGAAAAACTGTTTTTT. Encoded protein: CASRARQGSTNEKLFF.

CDR3 DNA: TGTGCCAGCAGCTTGGTGTGGTCGGGCCCGGAGGCCCATGGCTACACCTTC. It specifies CASSLVWSGPEAHGYTF. This chain joins TRBV5-6 and TRBJ1-2, with D hard to call. The CDR3 has 17 amino acids. Germline V gives CDR1 SGHDT, CDR2 YYEEEE. V was trimmed by 0 bases and J by 6 bases, leaving 21 bases between them.

The chain links TRBV25-1 to TRBJ2-3; 10 bases map to TRBD2. Germline V gene data show CDR1 as MGHDK and CDR2 as SYGVNS. V shed 2 bases and J 5 bases; nucleotides not matched to a gene: 7. This CDR3 comprises 16 residues. CDR3 DNA sequence: TGTGCCAGCAGTGAAATACTAGCGGGACCGGGAGATACGCAGTATTTT. Its protein is CASSEILAGPGDTQYF. The full variable domain, in which reference TRBV25-1 and TRBJ2-3 provide the parts outside the CDR3, is EADIYQTPRYLVIGTGKKITLECSQTMGHDKMYWYQQDPGMELHLIHYSYGVNSTEKGDLSSESTVSRIRTEHFPLTLESARPSHTSQYLCASSEILAGPGDTQYFGPGTRLTVL.

CDR3 residues: CASSQWENQPQHF. The CDR3 nucleotides are TGCGCCAGCAGCCAATGGGAGAATCAGCCCCAGCATTTT. The chain is built from TRBV4-1 and TRBJ1-5; D not certain. This CDR3 is built from 13 residues. CDR1 is MGHRA and CDR2 is YSYEKL in the germline V gene. The ends were cut back, 2 bases at V and 4 bases at J, with 6 bases in the middle.

V gene TRBV5-6 combines with J gene TRBJ2-5; no definite D call. The ends were cut back, 2 bases at V and 3 bases at J, with 8 bases in the middle. Germline-derived CDR1 and CDR2 are SGHDT and YYEEEE. The CDR3 loop spans 13 amino acids. CDR3 sequence reads: CASSFGHEETQYF. In DNA, the CDR3 is TGTGCCAGCAGCTTTGGCCACGAAGAGACCCAGTACTTC.

V usage is TRBV2 and J usage is TRBJ2-7, with 12 bases identical to TRBD1. Germline values: CDR1 SNHLY, CDR2 FYNNEI. The CDR3 covers 15 residues. V dropped 4 bases and J dropped 1; count of bases not matched to a gene: 2. CDR3 amino acids: CASSGGQGASYEQYF. CDR3 nucleotide sequence: TGTGCCAGCAGTGGGGGACAGGGGGCTTCCTACGAGCAGTACTTC.

This chain joins TRBV11-2 and TRBJ1-2; maybe TRBD1 (5 bases). V shed 4 bases and J shed 8 bases, with 14 bases lying between them. Germline CDR1 is SGHAT and CDR2 is FQNNGV. The CDR3 runs to 13 residues. In DNA form, the CDR3 reads TGTGCCAGCAGCTCGCTCAGGGTTGGGGGCTACACCTTC. Its translation: CASSSLRVGGYTF.

The chain employs TRBV4-2 and TRBJ2-2; D is perhaps TRBD2 (5 bases). The CDR3 is made up of 16 amino acids. With 0 bases removed from V and 1 base from J, the gap between germline ends came to 9 bases. The germline V gene has CDR1 LGHNA and CDR2 YNFKEQ. This chain's CDR3 is CASSQDLRGNTGELFF. CDR3 DNA: TGTGCCAGCAGCCAAGACCTCCGGGGGAACACCGGGGAGCTGTTTTTT.

The genes are TRBV28 and TRBJ1-2; 12 bases line up with TRBD1. Germline V gene lookup returns CDR1 MDHEN and CDR2 SYDVKM. Germline trimming cut 6 bases from V and 4 bases from J; bases unmatched to any gene: 3. The CDR3 is 14 amino acids. The CDR3 is CASSKGQGAYGYTF. CDR3 coding DNA: TGTGCCAGCAGCAAGGGACAGGGGGCCTATGGCTACACCTTC.

The chain recombines TRBV5-4 with TRBJ2-1; 8 positions agree with TRBD2. There are 15 residues in the CDR3. Germline CDR1 is SGHNT and CDR2 is YYREEE (reference sequence). V gave up 7 bases and J gave up 6 bases; unmatched junction bases: 12. The CDR3: CASRWWSGGPNEQFF. Written as DNA, the CDR3 is TGTGCCAGCCGGTGGTGGTCGGGGGGGCCCAATGAGCAGTTCTTC.

The chain combines TRBV28 with TRBJ2-5, with D possibly matching TRBD2 (5 bases). V was clipped by 4 bases and J by 7 bases, with 16 bases between them. Germline CDR1 and CDR2: MDHEN and SYDVKM. The CDR3 sequence is 14 residues long. The CDR3 spells CASSSLFLAGTQYF. CDR3 DNA sequence: TGTGCCAGCAGTTCCTTATTCCTCGCGGGGACCCAGTACTTC.

The genes are TRBV4-2 and TRBJ1-1, with D possibly TRBD1 on 5 matching bases. The length of the CDR3 is 16 residues. Trimming left V 1 base short and J 0 bases short, with 12 bases between. The germline CDR1 and CDR2 sequences are LGHNA and YNFKEQ. CDR3 amino acids: CASSQVMPGMNTEAFF. The CDR3 DNA sequence: TGTGCCAGCAGCCAAGTAATGCCAGGGATGAACACTGAAGCTTTCTTT.

V is TRBV28 and J is TRBJ1-2; TRBD1 is a possible D gene (6 bases). The V end lost 9 bases, the J end lost 2 bases, and 10 bases lay between the germline ends. The CDR3 is made up of 12 amino acids. The germline CDR1 and CDR2 sequences are MDHEN and SYDVKM. Here the CDR3 reads CASGQGNYGYTF. In nucleotides, the CDR3 is TGTGCCAGTGGTCAGGGGAACTATGGCTACACCTTC.

The chain joins TRBV27 to TRBJ2-7; possible D gene TRBD2, 6 bases. Germline-derived CDR1 and CDR2 are MNHEY and SMNVEV (reference sequence). Trimming removed 5 bases at V and 4 bases at J, with 21 bases between. The CDR3 covers 16 residues. CDR3 residues: CASSPLGTSLRYEQYF. For the CDR3, the DNA is TGTGCCAGCAGTCCACTGGGAACTAGCTTACGTTACGAGCAGTACTTC.

The rearrangement joins TRBV4-2 to TRBJ2-1, with D unclear. This CDR3 comprises 11 residues. Trimming took off 3 bases at V and 5 bases at J, with 2 bases between the two ends. Germline lookup yields CDR1 LGHNA and CDR2 YNFKEQ. The CDR3 loop reads CASSHNNEQFF. CDR3 nucleotides: TGTGCCAGCAGCCATAACAATGAGCAGTTCTTC.

The chain has TRBV7-6 and TRBJ2-7, with TRBD2 matching 9 bases. V was pared by 1 base and J by 7 bases, with 17 bases of the junction left unmatched. There are 18 residues in the CDR3. In germline, CDR1 is SGHVS, CDR2 FNYEAQ. The DNA of the CDR3 is TGTGCCAGCAGCTTAGGCGGCACTGCTAGCGGGACACCGGGTGAGCAGTACTTC. The encoded protein is CASSLGGTASGTPGEQYF. Combining the CDR3 with reference TRBV7-6 and TRBJ2-7 gives the whole variable domain GAGVSQSPRYKVTKRGQDVALRCDPISGHVSLYWYRQALGQGPEFLTYFNYEAQQDKSGLPNDRFSAERPEGSISTLTIQRTEQRDSAMYRCASSLGGTASGTPGEQYFGPGTRLTVT.

This sequence joins TRBV6-5 and TRBJ1-1; 9 bases line up with TRBD1. Germline values: CDR1 MNHEY, CDR2 SVGAGI. CDR3 length: 15 residues. V lost 4 bases, J lost 3 bases, and 6 bases stayed unmatched. The CDR3 protein is CASSSHRGQDTEAFF. Written as DNA, the CDR3 is TGTGCCAGCAGTTCCCACAGGGGGCAGGACACTGAAGCTTTCTTT.

The CDR3 DNA follows: TGTGCCAGCAGCCAAGTGGAGATCGGTAGCAATCAGCCCCAGCATTTT. This gives the protein CASSQVEIGSNQPQHF. V usage is TRBV4-2 and J usage is TRBJ1-5; D is unresolved. This CDR3 spans 16 amino acids. V lost 1 base and J 0 bases, leaving 10 bases between the germline ends. Germline CDR1 and CDR2: LGHNA and YNFKEQ.

As regards this clone: Other DNA sequences in the sample encode the same CDR3. As DNA, the CDR3 is TGTGCCAGCAGCTTGGGAAGCAATAGCAATCAGCCCCAGCATTTT. This gives the protein CASSLGSNSNQPQHF. The chain combines TRBV5-5 with TRBJ1-5; D not resolved. The CDR3 runs 15 residues. Per the germline V gene, CDR1 is SGHKS and CDR2 is YYEKEE (reference sequence). Trimming left V 0 bases short and J 0 bases short, with 7 bases between.

The chain is built from TRBV28 and TRBJ1-2, with 8 bases aligning to TRBD1. This CDR3 spans 15 amino acids. Trimming at V came to 2 bases and at J to 8 bases, leaving 10 bases not matched to a gene. Germline V gene data show CDR1 as MDHEN and CDR2 as SYDVKM. The CDR3 here is CASSLPAGGMLGYTF. As DNA, the CDR3 is TGTGCCAGCAGTTTACCGGCAGGGGGCATGTTGGGCTACACCTTC.

The CDR3 sequence is CASSYQLAGAYEQYF. For the CDR3, the DNA is TGTGCCAGCAGTTACCAGTTGGCGGGGGCCTACGAGCAGTACTTC. This chain links TRBV6-5 with TRBJ2-7; TRBD2 matches 7 bases. The CDR3 extends over 15 amino acids. The V gene's germline CDR1 is MNHEY and CDR2 SVGAGI. V was pared by 2 bases and J by 2 bases, with 6 bases of the junction left unmatched.

This sequence joins TRBV5-4 and TRBJ2-7; no firm D call. CDR1 is SGHNT and CDR2 is YYREEE in the germline V gene (reference sequence). CDR3 size: 12 residues. Between the trimmed V and J ends, which lost 0 bases and 7 bases, there was a span of 8 bases. CDR3 in DNA: TGTGCCAGCAGCTTGGGTCCCGCGGAGCAGTACTTC. Translation: CASSLGPAEQYF.

The CDR3 DNA reads as TGTGCCAGCAGGGGGACTATGAACACCGGGGAGCTGTTTTTT. Its translation: CASRGTMNTGELFF. The chain recombines TRBV7-6 with TRBJ2-2; the match to TRBD2 covers 7 bases. This CDR3 region has 14 residues. CDR1 and CDR2 (germline): SGHVS, FNYEAQ. V was clipped by 6 bases and J by 1 base; unmatched bases: 2.